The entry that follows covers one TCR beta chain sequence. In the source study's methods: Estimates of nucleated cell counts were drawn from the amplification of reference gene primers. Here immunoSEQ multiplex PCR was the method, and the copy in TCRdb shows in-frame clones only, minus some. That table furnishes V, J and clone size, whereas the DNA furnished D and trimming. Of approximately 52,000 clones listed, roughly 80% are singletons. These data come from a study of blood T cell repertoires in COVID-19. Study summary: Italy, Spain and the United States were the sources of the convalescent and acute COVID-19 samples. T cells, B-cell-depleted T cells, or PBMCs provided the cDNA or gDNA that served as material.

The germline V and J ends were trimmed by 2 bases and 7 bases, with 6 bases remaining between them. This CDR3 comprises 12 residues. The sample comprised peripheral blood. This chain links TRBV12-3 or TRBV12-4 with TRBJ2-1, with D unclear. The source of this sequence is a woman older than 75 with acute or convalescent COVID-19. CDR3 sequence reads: CASSLWQNEQFF. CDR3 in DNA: TGTGCCAGCAGTTTATGGCAGAATGAGCAGTTCTTC.